These 30 T cell receptor beta chains share one sample of origin, sequenced in a study of blood T cell repertoires in COVID-19. The protocol was immunoSEQ multiplex PCR, while the TCRdb copy is restricted to in-frame clones and leaves out a portion. The sample gives around 99,000 clones, 75% to 95% of which show up once; approximately 1.3% is in the top ten. The specimen was peripheral blood. Source of these receptors: a woman under 40 with acute or convalescent COVID-19.

The V gene is TRBV28, the J gene TRBJ1-1; TRBD1 might be the D (5 bases). CDR1 is MDHEN and CDR2 is SYDVKM in the germline V gene. The CDR3 consists of 14 residues. V lost 6 bases and J lost 3, with 14 bases in between. The CDR3 sequence: CASRPGGDYTEAFF. The CDR3 DNA is TGTGCCAGCAGACCGGGGGGGGATTACACTGAAGCTTTCTTT.

The chain links TRBV5-4 to TRBJ2-6; weak D call: TRBD2 (6 bases). The V and J ends lost 0 bases and 4 bases respectively, with 8 bases between them. Germline V CDR1 and CDR2: SGHNT, YYREEE (reference sequence). This CDR3 region has 15 residues. As DNA, the CDR3 is TGTGCCAGCAGCTTGGGAGGGAGGGGGGCCAACGTCCTGACTTTC. Protein: CASSLGGRGANVLTF.

This clone was seen just once. The chain carries TRBV9 and TRBJ1-1; TRBD1 is a possible D gene (6 bases). In germline, CDR1 is SGDLS, CDR2 YYNGEE. The CDR3 extends over 15 amino acids. V was pared by 0 bases and J by 2 bases, with 11 bases between. This CDR3 is CASSVEGHVNTEAFF. The CDR3 bases are TGTGCCAGCAGCGTAGAGGGACACGTAAACACTGAAGCTTTCTTT.

J is TRBJ2-1 and V is TRBV5-8; 11 bases are a match to TRBD2. The V gene end was trimmed by 4 bases and the J gene end by 3 bases; junction bases not matched to a gene: 6. This CDR3 comprises 16 residues. The V gene's germline CDR1 is SGHTS and CDR2 YDEGEE. CDR3 sequence (DNA): TGTGCCAGCAGCACGGGACTAGCGGAGTTCTACAATGAGCAGTTCTTC. It codes for CASSTGLAEFYNEQFF.

The rearrangement links TRBV28 to TRBJ1-1, with TRBD1 as a possible D gene (5 bases). This CDR3 is 15 amino acids long. From germline, CDR1 is MDHEN and CDR2 SYDVKM. With 7 bases removed from V and 8 bases from J, the gap between germline ends came to 23 bases. The CDR3 is CASTPGGVRRPEAFF. The CDR3 coding sequence is TGTGCCAGCACCCCCGGGGGGGTCCGCCGTCCCGAAGCTTTCTTT. Full variable domain (outside the CDR3, taken from reference TRBV28 and TRBJ1-1): DVKVTQSSRYLVKRTGEKVFLECVQDMDHENMFWYRQDPGLGLRLIYFSYDVKMKEKGDIPEGYSVSREKKERFSLILESASTNQTSMYLCASTPGGVRRPEAFFGQGTRLTVV.

This clone is a singleton in its sample. The chain has TRBV9 and TRBJ1-1; D is possibly TRBD1 (6 bases). Germline CDR1 reads SGDLS; CDR2 reads YYNGEE. V was pared by 2 bases and J by 0 bases, with 14 bases between. The CDR3 covers 16 residues. The CDR3 nucleotides read TGTGCCAGCAGCGTCTCAGGACAGTACATGAACACTGAAGCTTTCTTT. This codes for CASSVSGQYMNTEAFF.

This chain connects TRBV4-3 to TRBJ2-7, with TRBD1 identical over 9 bases. Germline CDR1 is LGHNA and CDR2 is YSLEER. Trimming removed 0 bases from V and 4 bases from J; junction bases left unmatched: 10. The CDR3 is 17 residues long. The CDR3: CASSQDHSGTGLYEQYF. CDR3 nucleotide sequence: TGCGCCAGCAGCCAAGATCACTCCGGGACAGGGTTGTACGAGCAGTACTTC.

V usage is TRBV19 and J usage is TRBJ1-5; 7 bases are a match to TRBD1. Per germline, CDR1 LNHDA and CDR2 SQIVND (reference sequence). J was trimmed by 7 bases and V by 5 bases; bases with no gene match: 14. The CDR3 loop spans 16 amino acids. CDR3 in amino acids: CASSPRGPPAGQPQHF. The CDR3 DNA sequence: TGTGCCAGTAGTCCAAGGGGGCCCCCCGCGGGACAGCCCCAGCATTTT.

J is TRBJ1-5 and V is TRBV6-1, with D possibly TRBD1 on 5 matching bases. The CDR3 runs to 15 residues. CDR1 and CDR2 (germline): MNHNS, SASEGT. The V gene lost 1 base and the J gene lost 1 base, with 8 bases spanning the gap. The CDR3 region is CASSEEGYSNQPQHF. CDR3 bases: TGTGCCAGCAGTGAAGAGGGGTACAGCAATCAGCCCCAGCATTTT.

The J gene is TRBJ1-1, the V gene TRBV28, with D perhaps matching TRBD1 (5 bases). V was clipped by 5 bases and J by 0 bases, with 10 bases between them. The germline V gene encodes CDR1 MDHEN and CDR2 SYDVKM. This CDR3 has 14 residues. In DNA form, the CDR3 reads TGTGCCAGCAGTGTACGACAGTTGAACACTGAAGCTTTCTTT. Protein: CASSVRQLNTEAFF.

V gene TRBV2 combines with J gene TRBJ2-5; TRBD2 aligns across 7 bases. From germline, CDR1 is SNHLY and CDR2 FYNNEI. Trimming removed 4 bases from V and 5 bases from J; junction bases left unmatched: 13. The CDR3 runs 16 residues. The CDR3 DNA reads as TGTGCCAGCAGTGCTCGGGACTATGGGGAAAGGGAGACCCAGTACTTC. Translating gives CASSARDYGERETQYF.

The chain couples TRBV7-6 to TRBJ2-3, with TRBD2 matching over 11 bases. V lost 5 bases and J lost 1; bases outside the gene matches: 5. The length of the CDR3 is 16 residues. Germline values: CDR1 SGHVS, CDR2 FNYEAQ. The DNA for the CDR3 is TGTGCCAGCAGCCTCCCACTAGCGGGGGGCACAGATACGCAGTATTTT. Translating gives CASSLPLAGGTDTQYF.

This clone came up once. Sequence at one end of the junction differs from germline and may be a read error. The chain is built from TRBV28 and TRBJ1-2, with D unresolved. This CDR3 region has 12 residues. Germline lookup yields CDR1 MDHEN and CDR2 SYDVKM. CDR3 sequence reads: CASSSPNYGYTF. The CDR3 DNA reads as TGTGCCAGCAGTTCCCCTAATTATGGCTACACCTTC.

This chain connects TRBV19 to TRBJ2-7; 9 nucleotides align to TRBD2. This CDR3 has 15 residues. CDR1 and CDR2 from the germline V gene are LNHDA and SQIVND (reference sequence). The J segment lost 2 bases and the V segment lost 5 bases, leaving 7 bases of the junction unmatched. CDR3 bases: TGTGCCAGTAGTGAGTCGACTAGCGGTACCTACGAGCAGTACTTC. This translates into CASSESTSGTYEQYF.

CDR3 sequence: CASKGDTEAFF. The CDR3 DNA sequence: TGTGCCAGCAAGGGGGACACTGAAGCTTTCTTT. This chain connects TRBV25-1 to TRBJ1-1, with D tentatively TRBD1 (6 bases). CDR3 length equals 11 residues. Germline CDR1 MGHDK, CDR2 SYGVNS. Trimming took 7 bases from V and 3 from J, leaving 6 bases between them.

The chain carries TRBV5-4 and TRBJ2-5, with D unresolved. Trimming stripped 0 bases from V and 2 bases from J, with 11 bases between. This CDR3 contains 15 residues. Germline CDR1 is SGHNT and CDR2 is YYREEE (reference sequence). In DNA, the CDR3 is TGTGCCAGCAGCTTGGTTGGCTACAGACAAGAGACCCAGTACTTC. Amino acids: CASSLVGYRQETQYF.

To note about this clone: Sequence at one end of the junction differs from germline and may be a read error. CDR3 sequence (DNA): TGTGCTTGTGGTTTGAAAAACGACAGGGGGGATGAGCAGTTCTTC. This encodes CACGLKNDRGDEQFF. The genes are TRBV12-5 and TRBJ2-1; 9 bases line up with TRBD1. The CDR3 sequence is 15 residues long. Germline-derived CDR1 and CDR2 are LGHNT and FRNRAP.

The chain is built from TRBV18 and TRBJ1-4; 10 bases line up with TRBD1. J gave up 7 bases and V 1 base, and 15 bases lay outside the gene matches. The CDR3 loop spans 19 amino acids. Germline V lookup: CDR1 KGHSH, CDR2 LQKENI. The CDR3 region has the DNA TGTGCCAGCTCACCACAACGGAGAACGGTGGGGACAGGGGTTGAAAAACTGTTTTTT. Translated, it gives CASSPQRRTVGTGVEKLFF.

The J gene is TRBJ1-5, the V gene TRBV15, with D maybe TRBD1 (6 bases). Germline CDR1 LNHNV, CDR2 YYDKDF (reference sequence). Between the trimmed V and J ends, which lost 2 bases and 6 bases, there was a span of 11 bases. The CDR3 totals 14 residues. CDR3 amino acids: CATSRPPRGQPQHF. The CDR3 DNA follows: TGTGCCACCAGCAGACCTCCCAGGGGTCAGCCCCAGCATTTT.

The rearrangement joins TRBV28 to TRBJ1-4; TRBD1 matches 7 bases. The germline V gene has CDR1 MDHEN and CDR2 SYDVKM. The CDR3 has 14 residues. J was trimmed by 4 bases and V by 7 bases; bases with no gene match: 6. The CDR3 DNA reads as TGTGCCAGCAACAGGGACAGCCTTAATGAAAAACTGTTTTTT. Translated: CASNRDSLNEKLFF.

The chain couples TRBV27 to TRBJ1-5; D uncertain. The CDR3 covers 16 residues. CDR1 and CDR2 (germline): MNHEY, SMNVEV (reference sequence). Between the trimmed V and J ends, which lost 3 bases and 4 bases, there was a span of 16 bases. CDR3 DNA: TGTGCCAGCAGTTTGAGTTGGACGGGGTTTAATCAGCCCCAGCATTTT. Its translation is CASSLSWTGFNQPQHF.

The count of this clone is one. This sequence joins TRBV27 and TRBJ1-2; 9 positions agree with TRBD1. With 6 bases clipped from V and 11 bases from J, the junction kept 10 bases outside the gene matches. The CDR3 loop spans 13 amino acids. CDR1 is MNHEY, CDR2 SMNVEV, per germline (reference sequence). CDR3 sequence reads: CASSQTRDREYTF. CDR3 nucleotides: TGTGCCAGCAGCCAAACCCGGGACAGGGAATACACCTTC.

The V and J genes are TRBV7-8 and TRBJ2-7, with 8 bases matching TRBD2. The trim removed 5 bases at V and 0 bases at J, leaving 15 bases unmatched. Germline CDR1 SGHVS, CDR2 FQNEAQ. The CDR3 contains 18 residues. Written as DNA, the CDR3 is TGTGCCAGCAGCCCCCGGGAGGGTCAAGCGGGGAACTCCTACGAGCAGTACTTC. Translated, it gives CASSPREGQAGNSYEQYF.

The chain carries TRBV9 and TRBJ1-2; D is possibly TRBD1 (5 bases). V was pared by 0 bases and J by 7 bases, with 10 bases between. The CDR3 contains 13 residues. From germline, CDR1 is SGDLS and CDR2 YYNGEE. Written as DNA, the CDR3 is TGTGCCAGCAGCGTAGAACCAGGGTCTGGCTACACCTTC. Protein: CASSVEPGSGYTF.

The V call is TRBV28, the J call TRBJ2-2, with D maybe TRBD1 (5 bases). Germline lookup yields CDR1 MDHEN and CDR2 SYDVKM. Trimming cost V 10 bases and J 1 base, with 7 bases left between them. This CDR3 contains 12 residues. The CDR3 nucleotides read TGTGCCACAACAGGGAACACCGGGGAGCTGTTTTTT. This encodes CATTGNTGELFF.

This sequence joins TRBV19 and TRBJ2-6; D might be TRBD1 (5 bases). Trimming removed 5 bases at V and 0 bases at J, with 8 bases between. CDR1 and CDR2 (germline): LNHDA, SQIVND (reference sequence). The CDR3 sequence is 15 residues long. CDR3 sequence: CASSRQSSGANVLTF. CDR3 DNA: TGTGCCAGTAGTCGACAGTCCTCTGGGGCCAACGTCCTGACTTTC.

Only one count was recorded for this clone. This chain connects TRBV19 to TRBJ1-1, with 7 bases lining up with TRBD1. V dropped 4 bases and J dropped 0; count of bases not matched to a gene: 5. This CDR3 contains 15 residues. The germline V gene encodes CDR1 LNHDA and CDR2 SQIVND (reference sequence). The CDR3 DNA follows: TGTGCCAGTAGTAAACCGGGACAGCTGAACACTGAAGCTTTCTTT. Translating gives CASSKPGQLNTEAFF.

V gene TRBV29-1 combines with J gene TRBJ1-1, with 7 bases fitting TRBD1. Per the germline V gene, CDR1 is SQVTM and CDR2 is ANQGSEA. V trimming: 4 bases; J trimming: 0 bases; junction bases outside the gene matches: 5. The CDR3 consists of 14 residues. The CDR3 is CSVGQGNLNTEAFF. CDR3 nucleotide sequence: TGCAGCGTTGGACAGGGAAACCTGAACACTGAAGCTTTCTTT.

The genes are TRBV18 and TRBJ1-2; tentative D call: TRBD1 (5 bases). This CDR3 is 15 amino acids long. V lost 0 bases and J lost 4, with 12 bases in between. The germline V gene encodes CDR1 KGHSH and CDR2 LQKENI. In DNA form, the CDR3 reads TGTGCCAGCTCACCACCCGGCTGGGGCTCCTATGGCTACACCTTC. It specifies CASSPPGWGSYGYTF.

The chain links TRBV3-1 (or the pseudogene TRBV3-2) to TRBJ1-1; no firm D call. Germline V lookup: CDR1 LGHDT, CDR2 YNNKEL (reference sequence). There are 13 residues in the CDR3. The germline V and J ends were trimmed by 2 bases and 5 bases, with 9 bases remaining between them. CDR3 sequence: CASSQRGMTEAFF. DNA for the CDR3: TGTGCCAGCAGCCAAAGAGGGATGACTGAAGCTTTCTTT.